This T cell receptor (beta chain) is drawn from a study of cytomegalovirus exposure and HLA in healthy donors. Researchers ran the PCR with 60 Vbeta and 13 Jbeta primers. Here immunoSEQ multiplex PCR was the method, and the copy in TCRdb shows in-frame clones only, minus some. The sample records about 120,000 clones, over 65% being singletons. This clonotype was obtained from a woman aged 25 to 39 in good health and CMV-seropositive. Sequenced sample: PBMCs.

CDR3 in DNA: TGTGCCAGCTCACCGGACAGGGATGCTACCGGGGAGCTGTTTTTT. Amino acid sequence: CASSPDRDATGELFF. V and J are TRBV18 and TRBJ2-2; TRBD1 agrees at 8 bases. The CDR3 consists of 15 residues. V dropped 3 bases and J dropped 5; count of bases not matched to a gene: 5. Germline V gene lookup returns CDR1 KGHSH and CDR2 LQKENI.